This entry lists 29 T cell receptor beta chains sequenced from one sample in a study of CD8+ T cells in alopecia areata. Reverse transcription of extracted RNA yielded cDNA, which provided the sequencing template. Data came from immunoSEQ multiplex PCR; TCRdb stores just in-frame clones and leaves some out. Observed in the sample are about 3,600 clones, none of them singletons. Sorting relied on CD4, CD8alpha, NKG2D, NKG2ACE and other markers applied to pooled cutaneous lymph node cells. Specimen: CD8+ T cells sorted from a lymph node. The receptor source for this set is a C3H/HeJ mouse with alopecia areata. Mouse MHC haplotype: H2-k.

Only a few counts were recorded for this clone. These gene names are mouse names. The read comes to an end 4 residues before the CDR3 does, leaving the germline J gene to fill in the end. The V and J genes are TRBV31 and TRBJ2-2, with 8 bases matching TRBD1. This CDR3 comprises 16 residues. J gave up 0 bases and V 0 bases, and 3 bases lay outside the gene matches. Germline CDR1 GKSSPN, CDR2 SITVG. The CDR3 loop reads CAWSLSGQANTGQLYF. The sequenced part of the CDR3 DNA is TGTGCCTGGAGTCTCTCGGGACAGGCAAACACCGGG.

This clone was detected ten times or more. The gene names given are mouse names. The DNA ends 4 residues before the CDR3 does, and the rest of the CDR3 is filled in from the germline J gene. This sample includes further DNA sequences coding for the same CDR3. The rearrangement joins TRBV13-3 to TRBJ2-7; maybe TRBD1 (5 bases). V was clipped by 2 bases and J by 0 bases, with 6 bases between them. The germline V gene encodes CDR1 NNHDY and CDR2 SYVADS. The CDR3 extends over 13 amino acids. CDR3 DNA (partial): TGTGCCAGCAGTGAGAGGGGCTCCTAT. It encodes CASSERGSY. The CDR3, in full, reads CASSERGSYEQYF.

Regarding this clone: Each gene name is a mouse one. The read terminates 4 residues before the CDR3 end, so the remaining end is supplied by the germline J gene. The gene calls are TRBV29 and TRBJ2-5; 9 nucleotides agree with TRBD1. Germline assignment: CDR1 MSHET and CDR2 SYDVDS. The CDR3 covers 14 residues. The CDR3 loop is CASSFRTGEDTQYF. The sequenced part of the CDR3 DNA is TGTGCTAGCAGTTTCAGGACAGGGGAAGAC.

This clone was picked up many times. Genes and germline are mouse. The CDR3 end falls 4 residues outside the read, so it is completed with the germline J gene. The chain joins TRBV19 to TRBJ1-1; D unresolved. Germline V gives CDR1 FNHDT, CDR2 SITEND (reference sequence). The CDR3 is 13 residues long. V was trimmed by 0 bases and J by 0 bases, leaving 3 bases between them. The CDR3 reads CASSIVTNTEVFF. The covered CDR3 bases are TGTGCCAGCAGTATAGTCACAAACACA.

This clone was seen repeatedly, ten times or more. The gene names given are mouse names. The DNA ends 4 residues before the CDR3 does, and the rest of the CDR3 is filled in from the germline J gene. The chain has TRBV1 and TRBJ1-1; TRBD1 matches at 7 bases. This CDR3 spans 14 amino acids. J lost 4 bases, V lost 4 bases, and 6 bases had no gene match. CDR1 is NSQYPW, CDR2 LRSPGD, per germline (reference sequence). Here the CDR3 reads CTCSEQGRSTEVFF. The CDR3 DNA, read in part, is TGCACCTGCAGTGAACAGGGGAGGAGCACA.

This clone is deemed medium-sized. Gene names and germline match the mouse. The missing CDR3 end, 4 residues past where the read stops, is filled in from the germline J gene. The gene calls are TRBV1 and TRBJ2-1; D gene ambiguous. CDR1 and CDR2 from the germline V gene are NSQYPW and LRSPGD (reference sequence). The CDR3 totals 14 residues. V was shortened by 0 bases and J by 3 bases, with 6 bases between the two germline ends. The CDR3 reads CTCSADQFYAEQFF. The CDR3 DNA, read in part, is TGCACCTGCAGTGCAGATCAGTTCTATGCT.

By sample fraction, this clone is medium-sized. The gene symbols are mouse symbols. The read ends 3 residues early relative to the CDR3; the germline J gene fills the gap. V is TRBV1 and J is TRBJ1-6; 8 bases match TRBD1. TRBJ1-6 is sorted into the ORF group, with uncertain function. The CDR3 spans 16 residues. V trimming: 3 bases; J trimming: 3 bases; junction bases outside the gene matches: 4. CDR1 and CDR2 (germline): NSQYPW, LRSPGD (reference sequence). The CDR3 bases that were read are TGCACCTGCAGTGCCAAGACAGGGGACTATAATTCGCCC. Its translation: CTCSAKTGDYNSP. The CDR3, in full, reads CTCSAKTGDYNSPLYF.

The table lists this clone with many counts. Mouse germline and gene names are used. The CDR3 extends 4 residues past the end of the read, so its final part is completed from the germline J gene. The rearrangement links TRBV13-2 to TRBJ2-3; 9 bases are shared with TRBD2. CDR3 size: 16 residues. CDR1 is NNHNN, CDR2 SYGAGS, per germline (reference sequence). V was pared by 0 bases and J by 2 bases, with 4 bases of the junction left unmatched. The sequenced part of the CDR3 DNA is TGTGCCAGCGGTGATGTGGGGGGGCGCGATGCAGAA. It yields the protein CASGDVGGRDAE. In full, the CDR3 is CASGDVGGRDAETLYF.

This clone came up many times. Gene names and germline match the mouse. The CDR3 is CASGEQLQNTLYF. The CDR3 bases that were read are TGTGCCAGCGGCGAACAGCTACAAAAC. V gene TRBV13-2 combines with J gene TRBJ2-4; D unclear. The read ends 4 residues shy of where the CDR3 ends; the end is completed using the germline J gene. Germline V gives CDR1 NNHNN, CDR2 SYGAGS (reference sequence). Trimming took 5 bases from V and 3 from J, leaving 10 bases between them. The CDR3 consists of 13 residues.

This clone was recorded at least ten times. Gene names are mouse gene names. The DNA ends 3 residues before the CDR3 does, and the rest of the CDR3 is filled in from the germline J gene. This sequence joins TRBV22 and TRBJ1-6; the table's D call, TRBD1, has no DNA check behind it. TRBV22 is shown as a pseudogene. TRBJ1-6 carries the ORF label, with uncertain function. CDR3 length equals 16 residues. The CDR3 loop is CASSRSGTDYNSPLYF. The sequenced CDR3 bases are TGTGCCAGCAGTCGCTCCGGGACAGACTATAATTCGCCC.

This clone has at least ten counts. The gene names given are mouse names. Sequencing ends 4 residues short of the CDR3 end; the germline J gene provides the rest. The V and J genes are TRBV13-2 and TRBJ2-5; 13 bases are shared with TRBD2. V lost 2 bases to trimming and J lost 3 bases; unmatched junction nucleotides: 3. The CDR3 consists of 16 residues. The germline CDR1 and CDR2 sequences are NNHNN and SYGAGS (reference sequence). CDR3 region: CASGEGTGGVQDTQYF. The sequenced CDR3 bases are TGTGCCAGCGGTGAGGGGACTGGGGGGGTACAAGAC.

This clone ranks as large. These gene names are mouse names. The missing CDR3 end, 4 residues past where the read stops, is filled in from the germline J gene. The genes are TRBV1 and TRBJ2-1, with D perhaps matching TRBD1 (6 bases). The CDR3 has 14 amino acids. CDR1 and CDR2 (germline): NSQYPW, LRSPGD (reference sequence). This chain's CDR3 is CTCSAAGAEAEQFF. The sequenced part of the CDR3 DNA is TGCACCTGCAGTGCAGCAGGGGCGGAAGCT.

This clone has a count of ten or more. Any gene name here is a mouse gene name. The read stops 4 residues short of the end of the CDR3; the missing end is completed from the germline J gene. The rearrangement joins TRBV19 to TRBJ2-2; D ambiguous. The V end lost 0 bases, the J end lost 1 base, and 4 bases lay between the germline ends. Germline CDR1 FNHDT, CDR2 SITEND (reference sequence). This CDR3 comprises 14 residues. The CDR3 DNA, read in part, is TGTGCCAGCAGTATAGGACAAAACACCGGG. Its translation: CASSIGQNTG. The full CDR3 sequence reads CASSIGQNTGQLYF.

By sample fraction, this clone is medium-sized. The genes are named according to mouse. The CDR3 extends 4 residues past the end of the read, so its final part is completed from the germline J gene. The V gene is TRBV1, the J gene TRBJ2-2; no clear D gene. Germline CDR1 reads NSQYPW; CDR2 reads LRSPGD (reference sequence). Between the trimmed V and J ends, which lost 0 bases and 0 bases, there was a span of 8 bases. CDR3 length: 16 residues. The covered CDR3 bases are TGCACCTGCAGTGCAGATCACACAGCAAACACCGGG. Its translation: CTCSADHTANTG. The complete CDR3 reads CTCSADHTANTGQLYF.

This clone is judged medium-sized. The gene names given are mouse names. The CDR3 extends 3 residues past the end of the read, so its final part is completed from the germline J gene. The chain is built from TRBV5 and TRBJ1-6, with TRBD1 identical over 10 bases. TRBJ1-6 is sorted into the ORF group, with uncertain function. V lost 4 bases to trimming and J lost 8 bases; unmatched junction nucleotides: 5. Germline CDR1 and CDR2: LGHNA and YNLKQL (reference sequence). CDR3 size: 15 residues. The CDR3 region is CASSRAGTGDSPLYF. Incomplete CDR3 DNA: TGTGCCAGCAGCCGCGCCGGGACAGGGGATTCGCCC.

Concerning this clone itself: The gene names here belong to mouse. CDR3 bases read: TGTGCCAGCAGTGCCGGGACAAACTCCTAT. Translation: CASSAGTNSY. Given in full, the CDR3 is CASSAGTNSYEQYF. This chain uses TRBV13-3 with TRBJ2-7, with D possibly matching TRBD1 (6 bases). The CDR3 extends 4 residues past the end of the read, so its final part is completed from the germline J gene. The CDR3 has 14 residues. The V end was cut by 3 bases, the J end by 0 bases, with 10 bases between. The V gene's germline CDR1 is NNHDY and CDR2 SYVADS.

This clone was counted at least ten times. Mouse germline and gene names are used. Partial CDR3 DNA: TGTGCTAGCAGTTTATCGTCAGGGACCTAT. It is translated as CASSLSSGTY. Given in full, the CDR3 is CASSLSSGTYEQYF. The chain employs TRBV29 and TRBJ2-7, with D possibly matching TRBD1 (5 bases). With the read ending 4 residues before the CDR3 end, the germline J gene is used to fill in that end. This CDR3 spans 14 amino acids. Germline V gene sequence: CDR1 MSHET, CDR2 SYDVDS. Deletions cut 0 bases from V and 2 bases from J, with 8 bases between.

This clone has ten or more counts. Gene names and germline match the mouse. The missing CDR3 end, 4 residues past where the read stops, is filled in from the germline J gene. This chain connects TRBV13-1 to TRBJ2-4; the D gene is possibly TRBD1 (5 bases). This CDR3 is 14 amino acids long. Germline loops: CDR1 NSHNY, CDR2 SYGAGN. The CDR3 sequence is CASSVSGSWNTLYF. CDR3 DNA (partial): TGTGCCAGCAGTGTTTCAGGGTCTTGGAAC.

This clone was seen many times. Mouse gene names and germline throughout. Coverage ceases 4 residues before the CDR3 finishes, and the germline J gene fills in the end. This chain joins TRBV19 and TRBJ2-1, with TRBD2 matching 9 bases. The CDR3 contains 16 residues. The V gene end was trimmed by 0 bases and the J gene end by 1 base; junction bases not matched to a gene: 2. Germline V lookup: CDR1 FNHDT, CDR2 SITEND (reference sequence). CDR3 loop: CASSIGLGENYAEQFF. The part of the CDR3 DNA that was read is TGTGCCAGCAGTATAGGACTGGGGGAGAACTATGCT.

This clone ranks as medium-sized (0.01 to 0.1%). Gene names are mouse gene names. The read terminates 4 residues before the CDR3 end, so the remaining end is supplied by the germline J gene. The chain combines TRBV1 with TRBJ2-3; perhaps TRBD1 as D (6 bases). The CDR3 has 15 amino acids. The germline CDR1 and CDR2 sequences are NSQYPW and LRSPGD (reference sequence). CDR3 residues: CTCSAAPGDEETLYF. The DNA read from the CDR3 is TGCACCTGCAGTGCAGCGCCAGGGGATGAAGAA.

This clone counts as medium-sized. Gene names are mouse gene names. The CDR3 end is not reached by the read, which stops 4 residues before it; the germline J gene fills it in. J is TRBJ1-2 and V is TRBV13-3, with 9 bases that match TRBD1. The CDR3 totals 14 residues. Losses at the gene ends were 4 bases for V and 3 bases for J; bases not matched to a gene: 4. Looked up from germline, CDR1 is NNHDY and CDR2 is SYVADS. The DNA read from the CDR3 is TGTGCCAGCAGTCGGGACAGGGAGGACTCC. Translating gives CASSRDREDS. The full CDR3 protein reads CASSRDREDSDYTF.

By proportion, this clone is medium-sized. The listed genes are named as in mouse. The read terminates 4 residues before the CDR3 end, so the remaining end is supplied by the germline J gene. The J gene is TRBJ2-2, the V gene TRBV14; 11 bases line up with TRBD1. With V trimmed by 7 bases and J by 4 bases, 0 bases remained unmatched. The CDR3 totals 13 residues. Looked up from germline, CDR1 is SGHDT and CDR2 is FRDEAV. This CDR3 is CASGTGGTGQLYF. CDR3 bases read: TGTGCCAGCGGGACAGGGGGCACCGGG. Variable domain in full (rest from reference TRBV14 and TRBJ2-2): EAGVTQSPRYAVLQEGQAVSFWCDPISGHDTLYWYQQPRDQGPQLLVYFRDEAVIDNSQLPSDRFSAVRPKGTNSTLKIQSAKQGDTATYLCASGTGGTGQLYFGEGSKLTVL.

To note about this clone: Gene names denote mouse genes. The DNA ends 4 residues before the CDR3 does, and the rest of the CDR3 is filled in from the germline J gene. The V gene is TRBV13-3, the J gene TRBJ2-7; 7 nucleotides line up with TRBD1. Germline V CDR1 and CDR2: NNHDY, SYVADS. The CDR3 spans 13 residues. CDR3 DNA, as far as it was read: TGTGCCAGCAGGGTCGGGACAGATTAT. Amino acids: CASRVGTDY. The whole CDR3 is CASRVGTDYEQYF.

This clone showed up many times. Mouse names are used for the genes. The read gets to within 4 residues of the CDR3 end, and the germline J gene fills in the rest. This rearrangement joins TRBV31 to TRBJ2-5, with 7 bases fitting TRBD2. Germline lookup yields CDR1 GKSSPN and CDR2 SITVG. The CDR3 spans 14 residues. The covered CDR3 bases are TGTGCCTGGAGTCTAGCCTGGGGGAAAGAC. This codes for CAWSLAWGKD. The whole CDR3 is CAWSLAWGKDTQYF.

Ten or more counts support this clone. All gene names here are mouse names. From the germline J gene comes the end of the CDR3, since the read stops 4 residues before it. The chain uses TRBV13-1 and TRBJ2-3; TRBD2 matches at 10 bases. This CDR3 comprises 16 residues. The V gene end was trimmed by 0 bases and the J gene end by 1 base; junction bases not matched to a gene: 2. In germline, CDR1 is NSHNY, CDR2 SYGAGN. CDR3 bases read: TGTGCCAGCAGTGATGCTGGGGGGGCGGGTGCAGAA. Translated, it gives CASSDAGGAGAE. The complete CDR3 protein is CASSDAGGAGAETLYF.

This clone has ten or more counts. Mouse names are used for the genes. The CDR3 end is not reached by the read, which stops 4 residues before it; the germline J gene fills it in. The sample contains more than one DNA sequence encoding this CDR3. The chain joins TRBV13-2 to TRBJ2-7; 11 bases align to TRBD1. The CDR3 extends over 15 amino acids. Germline CDR1 is NNHNN and CDR2 is SYGAGS (reference sequence). CDR3 loop: CASGDPGQGADEQYF. The DNA read from the CDR3 is TGTGCCAGCGGTGATCCAGGACAGGGGGCGGAT.

This clone was detected only a few times. All gene names here are mouse names. The missing CDR3 end, 4 residues past where the read stops, is filled in from the germline J gene. The rearrangement joins TRBV19 to TRBJ2-7; maybe TRBD1 (6 bases). The V end lost 2 bases, the J end lost 0 bases, and 9 bases lay between the germline ends. CDR3 length equals 14 residues. CDR1 is FNHDT, CDR2 SITEND, per germline (reference sequence). This chain's CDR3 is CASSMQGSSYEQYF. CDR3 DNA (partial): TGTGCCAGCAGTATGCAGGGGAGCTCCTAT.

This clone has at least ten counts. The genes are named according to mouse. The read terminates 4 residues before the CDR3 end, so the remaining end is supplied by the germline J gene. The V call is TRBV13-3, the J call TRBJ2-7, with D possibly matching TRBD2 (6 bases). CDR1 and CDR2 (germline): NNHDY, SYVADS. Trimming stripped 2 bases from V and 0 bases from J, with 12 bases between. The CDR3 has 15 residues. CDR3 bases read: TGTGCCAGCAGTGACGAGTCTGGGGCCTCCTAT. Amino acids: CASSDESGASY. The complete CDR3 protein is CASSDESGASYEQYF.

This clone is medium-sized (0.01 to 0.1%) within its sample. Mouse names are used for the genes. The read is 4 residues too short to cover the CDR3 end, so that end is filled in from the germline J gene. The chain carries TRBV13-1 and TRBJ2-7; a possible D gene is TRBD2 (7 bases). The germline V gene encodes CDR1 NSHNY and CDR2 SYGAGN. Trimming shortened V by 5 bases and J by 0 bases, and 9 bases separated the two germline ends. The CDR3 runs 13 residues. The sequenced CDR3 bases are TGTGCCAGCAGGAGGGGGGGCTCCTAT. This translates into CASRRGGSY. The entire CDR3 reads CASRRGGSYEQYF.